These T cell receptor beta chains were read from a single sample in a study of regulatory T cells in long-lasting Graves disease. TCRdb re-derived calls from the multiplex PCR reads in MiXCR, one entry per CDR3 protein. The data contain roughly 350,000 distinct CDR3 sequences, around 17% of them singletons. These same data were also listed under a study on T cells in Graves' hyperthyroidism and ophthalmopathy.

The sample in question was peripheral blood mononuclear cells (PBMCs), obtained at new diagnosis, from a patient treated with antithyroid drugs. These receptors originate from a middle-aged man with Graves disease. The conserved cysteine and the conserved F or W are not part of the CDR3 here. The order of the fields is CDR3 protein, J gene, V gene.

AISGVTNEQF,TRBJ2-1,TRBV10-3
ASSIFRGDSDTQY,TRBJ2-3,TRBV10-2
ASSYSAGGHTGELF,TRBJ2-2,TRBV6-2/TRBV6-3
ASSLWTGIASTDTQY,TRBJ2-3,TRBV27
SFLGRGANTGELF,TRBJ2-2,TRBV29-1
ASSRQVDTQY,TRBJ2-3,TRBV5-1
ASIPTGRDTEAF,TRBJ1-1,TRBV27
ASSQDLLQGRSYNSPLH,TRBJ1-6,TRBV4-3
ASSAQGQGLAAF,TRBJ1-1,TRBV6-1
ASSRPRLGDTQY,TRBJ2-3,TRBV5-1
ASSEARGPFPIGYT,TRBJ1-2,TRBV2
ASSPRRRTTDTQY,TRBJ2-3,TRBV6-2/TRBV6-3
AIRAGGPNEKLF,TRBJ1-4,TRBV12-3/TRBV12-4
ASSQEGQALEQY,TRBJ2-7,TRBV4-1
ASSPYPTGEETQY,TRBJ2-5,TRBV7-9
AISEGPGDLYGYT,TRBJ1-2,TRBV10-3
ASSASQASNQPQH,TRBJ1-5,TRBV9
ASERGTDTQY,TRBJ2-3,TRBV28
ASSHPVGGLNEKLF,TRBJ1-4,TRBV4-1
AISDSTRYQPQH,TRBJ1-5,TRBV10-3
ATSDASGAKNIQY,TRBJ2-4,TRBV24-1
ASSELVTEETQY,TRBJ2-5,TRBV2
ASSGDSKLYGYT,TRBJ1-2,TRBV2
ASSPMSLALETQY,.,TRBV18
ASGNDRGLAGGNEQF,TRBJ2-1,TRBV12-5
ASSPYPGGGGQPQH,TRBJ1-5,TRBV18
ASSPVASGNEQF,TRBJ2-1,TRBV7-6
ASSQGGGANQPQH,TRBJ1-5,TRBV7-6
SEGQGHEQF,TRBJ2-1,TRBV20-1
ASSFIAGGNEQF,TRBJ2-1,TRBV7-9
ASSLTGQGYSPLH,TRBJ1-6,TRBV7-3
ASSLSGGAHEQY,TRBJ2-7,TRBV5-1
ASSLRQRWTGELF,TRBJ2-2,TRBV11-2
ASSEHLAGGVDEQF,TRBJ2-1,TRBV6-2/TRBV6-3
ASSPGTSNTEAF,TRBJ1-1,TRBV18
ASSFGGPQETQY,TRBJ2-5,TRBV28
ASSHFPRAEGTDTQY,TRBJ2-3,TRBV4-2
ASSLGNWGGEAF,TRBJ1-1,TRBV5-1
ATSDFNSQETQY,TRBJ2-5,TRBV24-1
ASSQDSGQGDEKLF,TRBJ1-4,TRBV4-1
ASSSAHFTGELF,TRBJ2-2,TRBV9
SGGTDGGYT,TRBJ1-2,TRBV29-1
ASSPGADTEAF,TRBJ1-1,TRBV18
ASTPRGESSEQF,TRBJ2-1,TRBV28
AWSADINSPLH,TRBJ1-6,TRBV30
ASSLGAERDTQY,TRBJ2-3,TRBV5-1
ASSHFSGVIH,TRBJ1-6,TRBV4-2
ATSPREPSDTQY,TRBJ2-3,TRBV15